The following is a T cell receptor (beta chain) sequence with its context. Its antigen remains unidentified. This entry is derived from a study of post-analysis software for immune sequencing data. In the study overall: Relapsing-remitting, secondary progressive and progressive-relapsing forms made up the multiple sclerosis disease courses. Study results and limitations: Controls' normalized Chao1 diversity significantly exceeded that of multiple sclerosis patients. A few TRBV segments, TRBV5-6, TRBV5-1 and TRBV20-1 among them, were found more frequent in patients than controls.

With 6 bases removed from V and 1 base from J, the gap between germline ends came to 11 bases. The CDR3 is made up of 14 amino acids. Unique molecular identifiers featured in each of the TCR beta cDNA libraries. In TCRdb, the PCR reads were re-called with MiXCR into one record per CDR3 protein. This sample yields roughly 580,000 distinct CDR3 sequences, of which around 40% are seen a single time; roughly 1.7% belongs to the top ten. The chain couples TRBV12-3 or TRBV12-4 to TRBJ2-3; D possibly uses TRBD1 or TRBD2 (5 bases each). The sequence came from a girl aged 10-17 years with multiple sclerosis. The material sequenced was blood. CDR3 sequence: CASSPWDGTDTQYF. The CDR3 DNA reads TGTGCCAGCAGCCCCTGGGACGGCACAGATACGCAGTATTTT.